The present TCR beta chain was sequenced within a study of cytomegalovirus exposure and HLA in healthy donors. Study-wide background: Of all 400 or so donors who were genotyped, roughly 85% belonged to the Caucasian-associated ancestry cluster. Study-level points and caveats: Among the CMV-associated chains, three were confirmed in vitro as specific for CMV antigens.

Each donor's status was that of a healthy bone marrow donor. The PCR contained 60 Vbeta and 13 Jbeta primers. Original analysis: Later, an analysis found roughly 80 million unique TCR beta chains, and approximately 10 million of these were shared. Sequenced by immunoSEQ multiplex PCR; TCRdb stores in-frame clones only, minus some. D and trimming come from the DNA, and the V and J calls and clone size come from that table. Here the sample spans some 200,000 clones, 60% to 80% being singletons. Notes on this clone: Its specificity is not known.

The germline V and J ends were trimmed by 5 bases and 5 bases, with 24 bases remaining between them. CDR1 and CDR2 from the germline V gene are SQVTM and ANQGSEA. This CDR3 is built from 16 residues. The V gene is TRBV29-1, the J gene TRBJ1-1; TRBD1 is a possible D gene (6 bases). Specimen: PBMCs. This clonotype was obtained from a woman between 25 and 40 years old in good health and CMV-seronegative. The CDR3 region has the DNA TGCAGCGTTAAACGGCCGCAGGGGTGGGTGGGTACTGAAGCTTTCTTT. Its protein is CSVKRPQGWVGTEAFF.